A selection of T cell receptor beta chains follows, all from one sample in a study of blood T cell repertoires in COVID-19. Libraries were prepared by immunoSEQ multiplex PCR; TCRdb keeps only in-frame clonotypes and omits some of them. The data contain 240,000 or so clones, about four fifths of them singletons. The material sequenced was peripheral blood. The receptor source for this set is a woman younger than 35 with acute or convalescent COVID-19. Both conserved end residues are trimmed from each CDR3.

CDR3aa: ASSYSSGMYNEQF
v_gene: TRBV7-2
j_gene: TRBJ2-1

CDR3aa: SADPGLAYHEQF
v_gene: TRBV29-1
j_gene: TRBJ2-1

CDR3aa: ASSRTYSVGSTEAF
v_gene: TRBV4-2
j_gene: TRBJ1-1

CDR3aa: ATSRGPQVHYGYT
v_gene: TRBV15
j_gene: TRBJ1-2

CDR3aa: ASSYTGDPGELF
v_gene: TRBV7-9
j_gene: TRBJ2-2

CDR3aa: ASSIQSWGDQETQY
v_gene: TRBV19
j_gene: TRBJ2-5

CDR3aa: ASSLTGLAGGETQY
v_gene: TRBV7-3
j_gene: TRBJ2-5

CDR3aa: ASTPGQGRATNEKLF
v_gene: TRBV19
j_gene: TRBJ1-4

CDR3aa: ATSDVAGLANNEQF
v_gene: TRBV24-1
j_gene: TRBJ2-1

CDR3aa: ASSPWGDYEQY
v_gene: TRBV9
j_gene: TRBJ2-7

CDR3aa: ASSKIATNEKLF
v_gene: TRBV27
j_gene: TRBJ1-4

CDR3aa: ASSSMGLTDTQY
v_gene: TRBV7-2
j_gene: TRBJ2-3

CDR3aa: ATKTPSGTGYYGYT
v_gene: TRBV28
j_gene: TRBJ1-2

CDR3aa: ASSRTGDYGYT
v_gene: TRBV6-2/TRBV6-3
j_gene: TRBJ1-2

CDR3aa: ASSLLRGSTEAF
v_gene: TRBV28
j_gene: TRBJ1-1

CDR3aa: ASSQGAFSEAF
v_gene: TRBV18
j_gene: TRBJ1-1

CDR3aa: ASSQRVQGTSGQETQY
v_gene: TRBV3-1/TRBV3-2
j_gene: TRBJ2-5

CDR3aa: ASSLSRGSSYEQY
v_gene: TRBV27
j_gene: TRBJ2-7

CDR3aa: ASSMGQTIAKNIQY
v_gene: TRBV19
j_gene: TRBJ2-4

CDR3aa: ATSRVPFRQGQF
v_gene: TRBV15
j_gene: TRBJ2-1

CDR3aa: AWRGGGLSYNEQF
v_gene: TRBV30
j_gene: TRBJ2-1

CDR3aa: ASSLRGQGNTGELF
v_gene: TRBV5-5
j_gene: TRBJ2-2

CDR3aa: ASRTGGSNTGELF
v_gene: TRBV2
j_gene: TRBJ2-2

CDR3aa: ASRMGREDTQY
v_gene: TRBV6-5
j_gene: TRBJ2-3

CDR3aa: ASSGGTGRSYGYT
v_gene: TRBV5-5
j_gene: TRBJ1-2

CDR3aa: ASSIGLAGRTGELF
v_gene: TRBV6-2/TRBV6-3
j_gene: TRBJ2-2

CDR3aa: ASSYGDRANTEAF
v_gene: TRBV6-5
j_gene: TRBJ1-1

CDR3aa: ASGRQGGDYGYT
v_gene: TRBV7-2
j_gene: TRBJ1-2

CDR3aa: ASSEHGPRGEKLF
v_gene: TRBV6-1
j_gene: TRBJ1-4

CDR3aa: ASSPPPLTGHDQPQH
v_gene: TRBV7-8
j_gene: TRBJ1-5

CDR3aa: ASSQGWGQGRSPLH
v_gene: TRBV3-1/TRBV3-2
j_gene: TRBJ1-6

CDR3aa: ASSSWTSGRETQY
v_gene: TRBV7-2
j_gene: TRBJ2-5

CDR3aa: ASSSIRGRRNIQY
v_gene: TRBV27
j_gene: TRBJ2-4

CDR3aa: ASSALGASTDTQY
v_gene: TRBV5-1
j_gene: TRBJ2-3

CDR3aa: ATSRDGGNSPLH
v_gene: TRBV15
j_gene: TRBJ1-6

CDR3aa: ASSFSWSGEEQY
v_gene: TRBV7-2
j_gene: TRBJ2-7

CDR3aa: ASSSPTSGRVYNEQF
v_gene: TRBV11-3
j_gene: TRBJ2-1

CDR3aa: ASMGGHQTGELF
v_gene: TRBV7-2
j_gene: TRBJ2-2

CDR3aa: AISPSDRVRRRY
v_gene: TRBV10-3
j_gene: TRBJ2-7

CDR3aa: ASSISGTGGYTEAF
v_gene: TRBV19
j_gene: TRBJ1-1

CDR3aa: ASSSRTSGTYEQY
v_gene: TRBV11-2
j_gene: TRBJ2-7

CDR3aa: ASSPGGQAYEQY
v_gene: TRBV6-5
j_gene: TRBJ2-7

CDR3aa: ASSPFNSGELF
v_gene: TRBV7-9
j_gene: TRBJ2-2

CDR3aa: ASSTGTGRAF
v_gene: TRBV6-2/TRBV6-3
j_gene: TRBJ1-1

CDR3aa: ASSPYSLAGGSTDTQY
v_gene: TRBV7-2
j_gene: TRBJ2-3

CDR3aa: ASSVGGGTSATDTQY
v_gene: TRBV9
j_gene: TRBJ2-3

CDR3aa: ASSLAAAGVSYEQY
v_gene: TRBV7-2
j_gene: TRBJ2-7

CDR3aa: ASSFNPGLAGTKNIQY
v_gene: TRBV7-8
j_gene: TRBJ2-4

CDR3aa: ASSPTGAYEQY
v_gene: TRBV2
j_gene: TRBJ2-7